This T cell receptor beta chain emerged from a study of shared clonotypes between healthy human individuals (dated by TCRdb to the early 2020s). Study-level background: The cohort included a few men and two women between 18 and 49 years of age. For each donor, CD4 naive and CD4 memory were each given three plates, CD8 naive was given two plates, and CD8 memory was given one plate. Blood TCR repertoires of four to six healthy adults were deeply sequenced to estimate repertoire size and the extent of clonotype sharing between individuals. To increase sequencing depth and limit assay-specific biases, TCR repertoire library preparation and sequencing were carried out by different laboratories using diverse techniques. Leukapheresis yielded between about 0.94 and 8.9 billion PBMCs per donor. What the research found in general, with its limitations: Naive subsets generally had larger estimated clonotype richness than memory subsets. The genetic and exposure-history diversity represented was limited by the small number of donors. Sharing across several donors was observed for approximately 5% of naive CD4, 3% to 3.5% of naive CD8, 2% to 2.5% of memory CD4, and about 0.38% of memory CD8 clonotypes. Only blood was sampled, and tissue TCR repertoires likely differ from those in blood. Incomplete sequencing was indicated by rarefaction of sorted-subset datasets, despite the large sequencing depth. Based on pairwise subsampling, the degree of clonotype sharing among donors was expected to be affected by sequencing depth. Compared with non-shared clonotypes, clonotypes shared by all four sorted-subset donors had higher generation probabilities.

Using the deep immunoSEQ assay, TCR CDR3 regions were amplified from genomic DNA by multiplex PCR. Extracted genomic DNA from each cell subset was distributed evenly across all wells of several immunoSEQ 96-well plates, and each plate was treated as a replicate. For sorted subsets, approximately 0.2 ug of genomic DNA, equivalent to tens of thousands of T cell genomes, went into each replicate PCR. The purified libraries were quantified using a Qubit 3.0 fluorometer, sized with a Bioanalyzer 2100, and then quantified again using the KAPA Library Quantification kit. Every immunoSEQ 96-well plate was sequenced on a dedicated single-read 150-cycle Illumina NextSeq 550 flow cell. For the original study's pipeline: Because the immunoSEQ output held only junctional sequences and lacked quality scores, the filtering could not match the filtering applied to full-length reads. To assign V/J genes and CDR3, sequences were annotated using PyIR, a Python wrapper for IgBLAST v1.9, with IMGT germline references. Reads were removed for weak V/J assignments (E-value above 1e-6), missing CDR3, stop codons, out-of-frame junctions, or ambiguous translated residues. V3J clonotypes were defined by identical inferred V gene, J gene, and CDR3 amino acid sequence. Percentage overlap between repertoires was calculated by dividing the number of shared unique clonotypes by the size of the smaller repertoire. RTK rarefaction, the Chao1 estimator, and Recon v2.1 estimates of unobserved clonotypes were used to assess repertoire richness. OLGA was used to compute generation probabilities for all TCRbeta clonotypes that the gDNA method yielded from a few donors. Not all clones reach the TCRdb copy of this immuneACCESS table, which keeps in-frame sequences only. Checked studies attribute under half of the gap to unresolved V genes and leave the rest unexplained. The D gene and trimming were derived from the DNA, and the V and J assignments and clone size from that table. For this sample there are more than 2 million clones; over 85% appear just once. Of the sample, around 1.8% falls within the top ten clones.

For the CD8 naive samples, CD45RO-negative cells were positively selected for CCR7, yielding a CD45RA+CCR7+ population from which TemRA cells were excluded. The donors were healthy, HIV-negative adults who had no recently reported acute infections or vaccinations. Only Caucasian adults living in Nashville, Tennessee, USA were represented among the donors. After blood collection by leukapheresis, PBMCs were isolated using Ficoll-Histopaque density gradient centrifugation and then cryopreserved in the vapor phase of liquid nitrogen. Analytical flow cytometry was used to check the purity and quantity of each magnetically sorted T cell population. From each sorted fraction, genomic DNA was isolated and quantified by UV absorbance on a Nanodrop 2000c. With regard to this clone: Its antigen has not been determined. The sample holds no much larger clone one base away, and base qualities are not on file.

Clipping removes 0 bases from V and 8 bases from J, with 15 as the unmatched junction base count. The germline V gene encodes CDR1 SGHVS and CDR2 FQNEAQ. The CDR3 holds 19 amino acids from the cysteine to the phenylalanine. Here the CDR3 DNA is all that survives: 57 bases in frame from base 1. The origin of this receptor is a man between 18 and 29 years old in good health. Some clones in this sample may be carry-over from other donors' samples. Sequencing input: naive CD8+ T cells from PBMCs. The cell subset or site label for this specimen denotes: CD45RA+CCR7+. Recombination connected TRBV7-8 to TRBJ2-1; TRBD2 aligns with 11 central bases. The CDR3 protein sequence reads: CASSLAGLRGTSGSYEQFF. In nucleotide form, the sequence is TGTGCCAGCAGCTTAGCGGGTCTACGGGGTACTAGCGGGAGCTATGAGCAGTTCTTC.